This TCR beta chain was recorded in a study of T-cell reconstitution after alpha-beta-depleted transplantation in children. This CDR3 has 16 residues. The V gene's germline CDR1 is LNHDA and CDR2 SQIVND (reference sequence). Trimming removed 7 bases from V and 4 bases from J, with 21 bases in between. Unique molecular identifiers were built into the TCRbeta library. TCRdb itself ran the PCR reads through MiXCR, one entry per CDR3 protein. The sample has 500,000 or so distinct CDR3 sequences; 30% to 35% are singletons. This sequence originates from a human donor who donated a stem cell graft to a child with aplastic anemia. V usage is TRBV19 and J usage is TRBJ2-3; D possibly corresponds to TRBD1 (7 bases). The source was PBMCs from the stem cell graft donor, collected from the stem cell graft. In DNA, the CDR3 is TGTGCCAGTAATTCATTGGCAGGGGGGTCGGCAGATACGCAGTATTTT. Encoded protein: CASNSLAGGSADTQYF. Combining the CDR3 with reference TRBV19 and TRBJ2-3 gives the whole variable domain DGGITQSPKYLFRKEGQNVTLSCEQNLNHDAMYWYRQDPGQGLRLIYYSQIVNDFQKGDIAEGYSVSREKKESFPLTVTSAQKNPTAFYLCASNSLAGGSADTQYFGPGTRLTVL.